This TCR beta chain is from a study of Graves' ophthalmopathy and Graves' hyperthyroidism. As the template, RNA transcripts were used to amplify TCR beta CDR3 regions. HTBI primers primed a first-round RT-PCR, and a second-round multiplex PCR followed. TCRdb independently ran MiXCR on the multiplex PCR reads; one entry per CDR3 protein. The table has around 1.1 million distinct CDR3 sequences, around a third seen once. Study-wide points: Most thyroid-expanded clonotypes exceeding 0.001 frequency were also found in blood. Its predictions of ophthalmopathy progression gave the model 55% to 71% sensitivity and roughly 76% specificity.

Only newly diagnosed hyperthyroidism patients aged 18 to 65, with under 2 months' duration, were enrolled. Pregnancy or lactation, uncontrolled infections and other autoimmune diseases were grounds for excluding patients. The trim removed 3 bases at V and 1 base at J, leaving 4 bases unmatched. CDR1 SGDLS and CDR2 YYNGEE come from the germline V gene. The CDR3 totals 14 residues. This clonotype was found many times. Its target is unknown. The chain employs TRBV9 and TRBJ2-7, with 7 bases that match TRBD1. This clonotype was sampled from an adult man with Graves' hyperthyroidism. Source material: peripheral blood or thyroid tissue (not recorded which). The CDR3 DNA reads as TGTGCCAGCAGCGGCCGACAGGGTTCCTACGAGCAGTACTTC. As protein: CASSGRQGSYEQYF.